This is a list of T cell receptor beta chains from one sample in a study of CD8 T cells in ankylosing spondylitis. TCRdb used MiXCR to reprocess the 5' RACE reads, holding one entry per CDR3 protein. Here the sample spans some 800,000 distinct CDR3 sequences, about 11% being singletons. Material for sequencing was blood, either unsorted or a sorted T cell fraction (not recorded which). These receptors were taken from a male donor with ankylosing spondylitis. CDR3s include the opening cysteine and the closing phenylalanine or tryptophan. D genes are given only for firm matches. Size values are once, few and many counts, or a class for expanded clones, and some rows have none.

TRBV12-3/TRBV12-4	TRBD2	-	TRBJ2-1	CASSSRFQRGGLDEQFF	TGTGCCAGCAGTTCGAGATTTCAGCGGGGGGGCCTGGATGAGCAGTTCTTC
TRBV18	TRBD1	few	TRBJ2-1	CASSPMGQGAYNEQFF	TGTGCCAGCTCACCAATGGGACAGGGAGCCTACAATGAGCAGTTCTTC
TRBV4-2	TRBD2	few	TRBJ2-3	CASSQDRSSGRAVDTQYF	TGTGCCAGCAGCCAAGATAGGTCAAGCGGGAGGGCCGTAGATACGCAGTATTTT
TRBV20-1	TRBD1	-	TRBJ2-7	CSAQGDLQLSSSYEQYF	TGCAGTGCCCAGGGGGACCTCCAGCTCTCTAGCTCCTACGAGCAGTACTTC
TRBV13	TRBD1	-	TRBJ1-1	CASSPDRGRAFF	TGTGCCAGCAGCCCGGACAGGGGGCGGGCTTTCTTT
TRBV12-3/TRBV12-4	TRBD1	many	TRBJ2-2	CAAAKGQGNTGELFF	TGTGCCGCCGCGAAAGGACAGGGGAACACCGGGGAGCTGTTTTTT
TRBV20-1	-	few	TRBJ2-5	CSLPGAGQETQYF	TGCAGTCTCCCGGGGGCGGGGCAAGAGACCCAGTACTTC
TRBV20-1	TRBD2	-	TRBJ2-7	CSAPSSSGRAPSSEQYF	TGCAGTGCCCCCTCTTCCAGCGGGAGGGCGCCTAGTAGCGAGCAGTACTTC
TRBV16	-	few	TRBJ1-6	CASSQKGSYNSPLHF	TGTGCCAGCAGCCAAAAGGGATCCTATAATTCACCCCTCCACTTT
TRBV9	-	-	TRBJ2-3	CASSAGSQDTQYF	TGTGCCAGCAGCGCAGGGAGTCAGGATACGCAGTATTTT
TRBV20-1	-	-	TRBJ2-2	CSAWAPTGNTGELFF	TGCAGTGCTTGGGCCCCCACAGGGAACACCGGGGAGCTGTTTTTT
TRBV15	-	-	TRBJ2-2	CATSGPLGARTGELFF	TGTGCCACCAGCGGGCCTTTGGGAGCGCGGACCGGGGAGCTGTTTTTT
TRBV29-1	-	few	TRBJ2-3	CSRRRLGTSRTDTQYF	TGCAGTCGACGCCGGCTCGGCACCTCTCGCACAGATACGCAGTATTTT
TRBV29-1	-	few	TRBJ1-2	CSVEDLQHAGTF	TGCAGCGTTGAAGATCTTCAACACGCGGGAACCTTC
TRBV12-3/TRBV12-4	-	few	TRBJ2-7	CASGETYEQYF	TGTGCCAGCGGGGAAACCTACGAGCAGTACTTC
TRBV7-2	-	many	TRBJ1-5	CASRLGGIQHQPQHF	TGTGCCAGCAGATTAGGGGGTATTCAGCATCAGCCCCAGCATTTT
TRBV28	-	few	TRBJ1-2	CASSFQVIYGYTF	TGTGCCAGCAGTTTCCAGGTGATCTATGGCTACACCTTC
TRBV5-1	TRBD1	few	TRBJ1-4	CASSGTGATNEKLFF	TGCGCCAGCAGCGGAACAGGGGCAACTAATGAAAAACTGTTTTTT
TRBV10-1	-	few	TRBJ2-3	CASSRPQSSTDTQYF	TGCGCCAGCAGTCGCCCGCAGTCTAGCACAGATACGCAGTATTTT
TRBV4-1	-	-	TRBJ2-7	CASSRPGTPSEQYF	TGCGCCAGCAGCCGACCCGGGACACCTAGCGAGCAGTACTTC
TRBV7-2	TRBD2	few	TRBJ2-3	CASSYRLAGGPDTQYF	TGTGCCAGCAGCTACAGACTAGCGGGAGGGCCAGATACGCAGTATTTT
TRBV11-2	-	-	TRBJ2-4	CTSSPFQGSENIQYF	TGTACCAGCAGCCCATTCCAGGGAAGTGAAAACATTCAGTACTTC
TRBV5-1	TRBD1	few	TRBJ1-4	CASSWNAGQAEKLFF	TGCGCCAGCAGCTGGAACGCTGGACAGGCTGAAAAACTGTTTTTT
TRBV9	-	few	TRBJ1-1	CASSAPLRDTSNTEAFF	TGTGCCAGCAGCGCACCCCTCCGGGACACATCGAACACTGAAGCTTTCTTT
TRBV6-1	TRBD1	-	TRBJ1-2	CASRSLGQGPGSYTF	TGTGCCAGCAGATCCTTGGGACAGGGCCCAGGGAGCTACACCTTC
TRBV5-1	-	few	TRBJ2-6	CASSFEFGANVLTF	TGCGCCAGCAGCTTCGAGTTTGGGGCCAACGTCCTGACTTTC
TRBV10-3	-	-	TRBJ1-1	CAISGEGRGKAFF	TGTGCCATCAGTGGCGAGGGCAGGGGTAAAGCTTTCTTT
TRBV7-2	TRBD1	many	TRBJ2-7	CASSFVSGQSSYEQYF	TGTGCCAGCAGCTTTGTTTCGGGACAGAGCTCCTACGAGCAGTACTTC
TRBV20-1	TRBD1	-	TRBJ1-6	CSAGQLNSPLHF	TGCAGTGCGGGACAGTTGAATTCACCCCTCCACTTT
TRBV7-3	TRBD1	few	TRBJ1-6	CASSLGQEQPSYNSPLHF	TGTGCCAGCAGCCTCGGACAGGAGCAACCCTCCTATAATTCACCCCTCCACTTT
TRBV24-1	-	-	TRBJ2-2	CATSGRGWAGELFF	TGTGCCACCAGTGGAAGGGGTTGGGCCGGGGAGCTGTTTTTT
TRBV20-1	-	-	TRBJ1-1	CSARDPSANTEAFF	TGCAGTGCTAGAGATCCCTCAGCGAACACTGAAGCTTTCTTT
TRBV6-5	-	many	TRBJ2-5	CASSYHGRQETQYF	TGTGCCAGCAGTTACCACGGGCGACAAGAGACCCAGTACTTC
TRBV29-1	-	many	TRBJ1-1	CSVEREATEAFF	TGCAGCGTGGAAAGGGAGGCGACTGAAGCTTTCTTT
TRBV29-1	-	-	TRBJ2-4	CSVTHGSGLNIQYF	TGCAGCGTTACGCATGGGTCCGGGTTAAACATTCAGTACTTC
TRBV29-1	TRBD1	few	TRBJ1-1	CSARLDRGAEVFF	TGCAGCGCTCGCCTCGACAGGGGAGCTGAAGTTTTCTTT
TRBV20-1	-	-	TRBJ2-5	CSARQEFRETQYF	TGCAGTGCTAGACAGGAATTCAGGGAGACCCAGTACTTC
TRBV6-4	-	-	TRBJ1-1	CASKRMADYTEAFF	TGTGCCAGTAAGCGGATGGCAGACTACACTGAAGCTTTCTTT
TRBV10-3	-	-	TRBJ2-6	CATGSGANVLTF	TGTGCCACCGGCTCTGGGGCCAACGTCCTGACTTTC
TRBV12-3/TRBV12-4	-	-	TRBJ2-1	CASSLYLTDNNEQFF	TGTGCCAGCAGTCTCTACTTAACTGATAATAATGAGCAGTTCTTC
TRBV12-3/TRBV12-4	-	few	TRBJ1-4	CASSGHLVEKLFF	TGTGCCAGCAGTGGGCATTTAGTTGAAAAACTGTTTTTT
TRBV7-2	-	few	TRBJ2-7	CASSNRGGPYEQYF	TGTGCCAGCTCAAACAGGGGGGGCCCCTACGAGCAGTACTTC
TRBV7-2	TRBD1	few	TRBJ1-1	CASRPWDRGVTEAFF	TGTGCCAGCAGGCCTTGGGACAGGGGTGTCACTGAAGCTTTCTTT
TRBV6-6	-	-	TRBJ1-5	CASSWNSYQPQHF	TGTGCCAGCAGTTGGAATTCTTATCAGCCCCAGCATTTT
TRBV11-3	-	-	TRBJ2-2	CASSFEGSGELFF	TGTGCCAGCAGCTTTGAAGGGTCCGGGGAGCTGTTTTTT
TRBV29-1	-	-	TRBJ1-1	CSAEGALLNTEAFF	TGCAGCGCGGAGGGAGCGTTGCTCAACACTGAAGCTTTCTTT
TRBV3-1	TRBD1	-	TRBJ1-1	CASSKGQGSEAFF	TGTGCCAGCAGCAAAGGACAGGGAAGTGAAGCTTTCTTT
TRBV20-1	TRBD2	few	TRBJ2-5	CSARTLMGSGATRGETQYF	TGCAGTGCTAGAACCCTTATGGGTAGCGGGGCAACTAGGGGGGAGACCCAGTACTTC
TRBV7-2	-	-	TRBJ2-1	CASSPGRSYNEQFF	TGTGCCAGCAGCCCCGGGCGCTCCTACAATGAGCAGTTCTTC
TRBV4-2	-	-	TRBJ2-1	CASSQLADSGGDEQFF	TGTGCCAGCAGCCAACTAGCGGACTCAGGGGGTGATGAGCAGTTCTTC
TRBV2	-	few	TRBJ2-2	CASSARGSTGELFF	TGTGCCAGCAGTGCCCGGGGGTCAACCGGGGAGCTGTTTTTT
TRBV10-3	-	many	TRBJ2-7	CAISESSYEQYF	TGTGCCATCAGTGAGTCGTCCTACGAGCAGTACTTC
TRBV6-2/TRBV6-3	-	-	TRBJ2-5	CASSVTWVSSETQYF	TGTGCCAGCAGCGTGACGTGGGTTTCTTCGGAGACCCAGTACTTC
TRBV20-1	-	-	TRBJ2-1	CSARTGRSYNEQFF	TGCAGTGCCAGAACGGGCCGCTCCTACAATGAGCAGTTCTTC
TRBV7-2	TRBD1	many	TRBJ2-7	CASSTRSGTGSYEQYF	TGTGCCAGCAGCACCAGATCCGGGACAGGCTCCTACGAGCAGTACTTC